Presented here are 23 T cell receptor beta chains from one specimen sequenced in a study of blood T cells in healthy people across ages. With a J-beta primer mix and a sample-barcoded 5' primer, a second PCR ran about 7 to 12 cycles. TCRdb ran MiXCR on the 5' RACE reads and lists one entry per CDR3 protein. The sample records 1.5 million or so distinct CDR3 sequences, approximately 42% being singletons. The sequenced sample consisted of blood. These receptors all stem from a woman in her late teens or twenties in good health.

The chain is built from TRBV6-6 and TRBJ2-5, with D perhaps matching TRBD1 (5 bases). The DNA end lines up better with TRBJ2-7; the J call may be wrong. Germline V gives CDR1 MNHNY, CDR2 SVGAGI (reference sequence). This CDR3 has 15 amino acids. The CDR3 coding sequence is TGTGCCAGCAGTAAATATCAGGGAACGAAGAACGAGCAGTACTTC. This encodes CASSKYQGTKNEQYF.

This clonotype has only a few counts. The J gene is TRBJ2-3, the V gene TRBV12-3 or TRBV12-4; 7 nucleotides agree with TRBD2. This CDR3 region has 13 residues. Trimming at V came to 8 bases and at J to 0 bases, leaving 2 bases not matched to a gene. The DNA for the CDR3 is TGTGCCAGCGCGGGACTAAGCACAGATACGCAGTATTTT. It specifies CASAGLSTDTQYF.

This clonotype was seen more than once but under ten times. The genes are TRBV6-5 and TRBJ1-6, with D unresolved. CDR1 and CDR2 (germline): MNHEY, SVGAGI. CDR3 size: 13 residues. V was pared by 5 bases and J by 9 bases, with 11 bases between. The CDR3 reads CASSPRGVSPLHF. In nucleotides, the CDR3 is TGTGCCAGCAGTCCCCGGGGAGTTTCACCCCTCCACTTT.

The chain carries TRBV5-1 and TRBJ2-5, with 7 bases that match TRBD2. V lost 1 base and J lost 5; bases outside the gene matches: 5. This CDR3 region has 14 residues. Looked up from germline, CDR1 is SGHRS and CDR2 is YFSETQ. The CDR3 DNA reads as TGCGCCAGCAGCTTGATTCCAGCGGGGGAGACCCAGTACTTC. This sequence encodes CASSLIPAGETQYF.

This clonotype was observed a single time. The rearrangement links TRBV10-2 to TRBJ2-5; 8 bases line up with TRBD2. Germline trimming cut 2 bases from V and 5 bases from J; bases unmatched to any gene: 7. The germline gives CDR1 WSHSY, CDR2 SAAADI. The CDR3 is made up of 15 amino acids. The CDR3, as DNA: TGCGCCAGCAGTGAGCAAGCGGGGGCGGGGGAGACCCAGTACTTC. Its protein product is CASSEQAGAGETQYF.

The chain's CDR3 is CASSGQGLPNQPQHF. The CDR3, as DNA: TGCGCCAGCAGCGGACAGGGGTTGCCAAATCAGCCCCAGCATTTT. The rearrangement uses TRBV5-1 and TRBJ1-5, with 9 bases aligning to TRBD1. Per germline, CDR1 SGHRS and CDR2 YFSETQ. CDR3 length equals 15 residues. V dropped 4 bases and J dropped 4; count of bases not matched to a gene: 6.

The rearrangement uses TRBV4-3 and TRBJ2-5, with D possibly being TRBD1 (5 bases). The CDR3 is made up of 14 amino acids. V was shortened by 2 bases and J by 7 bases, with 14 bases between the two germline ends. The germline gives CDR1 LGHNA, CDR2 YSLEER. CDR3 protein: CASSQQGPSRTQYF. CDR3 nucleotide sequence: TGCGCCAGCAGCCAACAGGGCCCTTCCCGGACCCAGTACTTC.

The genes are TRBV7-9 and TRBJ1-1; D is possibly TRBD1 (5 bases). The CDR3 is made up of 14 amino acids. Germline CDR1 reads SEHNR; CDR2 reads FQNEAQ (reference sequence). Between the trimmed V and J ends, which lost 4 bases and 3 bases, there was a span of 12 bases. CDR3: CASSSKGWYTEAFF. CDR3 in DNA: TGTGCCAGCAGCTCAAAGGGGTGGTACACTGAAGCTTTCTTT.

This clonotype was seen only a few times. V gene TRBV20-1 combines with J gene TRBJ2-1; D uncertain. V lost 7 bases to trimming and J lost 3 bases, with 10 bases between them. This CDR3 is built from 12 residues. Germline V gives CDR1 DFQATT, CDR2 SNEGSKA (reference sequence). CDR3 nucleotide sequence: TGCAGTGTTCGGGCCATCTACAATGAGCAGTTCTTC. Its translation is CSVRAIYNEQFF.

This CDR3 reads CASSGPGQGEAFF. For the CDR3, the DNA is TGCGCCAGCAGTGGCCCCGGACAAGGGGAAGCTTTCTTT. The chain combines TRBV5-1 with TRBJ1-1; TRBD1 might be the D (5 bases). The CDR3 runs 13 residues. Trimming removed 5 bases at V and 8 bases at J, with 16 bases between. Germline values: CDR1 SGHRS, CDR2 YFSETQ.

Remarks on this clonotype: One end of the junction is discordant with germline, which a read error may explain. V is TRBV12-3 or TRBV12-4 and J is TRBJ1-5; TRBD1 aligns across 10 bases. This CDR3 has 17 amino acids. As DNA, the CDR3 is TGTGCCAGCAGCCCGGACAGGGGGGGACATAGCTATCAGCCCCAGCATTTT. Amino acids: CASSPDRGGHSYQPQHF.

About this clonotype: A much larger clone differs from this one at a single base, so this may be a read error. The chain is built from TRBV24-1 and TRBJ1-2, with 10 bases aligning to TRBD1. The germline gives CDR1 KGHDR, CDR2 SFDVKD. J lost 0 bases, V lost 9 bases, and 15 bases had no gene match. This CDR3 is 18 amino acids long. The CDR3 DNA reads TGTGCCACCGGTGGGTCACCGGGACAGGGGAGCCCTAACTATGGCTACACCTTC. The encoded protein is CATGGSPGQGSPNYGYTF.

The chain joins TRBV4-1 to TRBJ2-1, with D unresolved. The CDR3 loop spans 13 amino acids. Between the trimmed V and J ends, which lost 2 bases and 8 bases, there was a span of 10 bases. Germline CDR1 reads MGHRA; CDR2 reads YSYEKL. CDR3 sequence reads: CASSQSEIHEQFF. CDR3 nucleotides: TGCGCCAGCAGCCAATCTGAGATCCATGAGCAGTTCTTC.

The chain has TRBV20-1 and TRBJ1-1; D is uncertain. The CDR3 contains 15 residues. Looked up from germline, CDR1 is DFQATT and CDR2 is SNEGSKA (reference sequence). V lost 4 bases, J lost 1 base, and 16 bases lay in between. The CDR3 sequence: CSATRRLDRNTEAFF. As DNA, the CDR3 is TGCAGTGCTACCCGACGGTTAGATAGGAACACTGAAGCTTTCTTT.

This chain uses TRBV29-1 with TRBJ1-5, with 7 bases matching TRBD1. Germline values: CDR1 SQVTM, CDR2 ANQGSEA. V was clipped by 7 bases and J by 7 bases; unmatched bases: 7. This CDR3 contains 12 residues. This CDR3 is CSASTGRQPQHF. CDR3 sequence (DNA): TGCAGCGCATCGACAGGGAGACAGCCCCAGCATTTT.

The chain is built from TRBV9 and TRBJ2-5; 7 nucleotides match TRBD2. V shed 4 bases, J shed 0 bases, and the junction held 3 bases outside the gene matches. Germline loops: CDR1 SGDLS, CDR2 YYNGEE. This CDR3 contains 14 residues. CDR3 coding DNA: TGTGCCAGCAGCATCCGGGGGGACCAAGAGACCCAGTACTTC. It translates to CASSIRGDQETQYF.

In this sample, this clonotype turned up a few times. The chain is built from TRBV28 and TRBJ2-1, with TRBD2 matching 12 bases. The CDR3 is made up of 16 amino acids. Germline V gene lookup returns CDR1 MDHEN and CDR2 SYDVKM. The junction had 6 bases not matched to a gene; V was cut back by 4 bases and J by 5 bases. CDR3 in amino acids: CASSYRGLAGHNEQFF. The CDR3 DNA reads as TGTGCCAGCAGTTATCGTGGACTAGCGGGACACAATGAGCAGTTCTTC.

About this clonotype itself: The junction differs from germline at one of its ends, possibly a read error. This rearrangement joins TRBV6-1 to TRBJ1-1; unclear D gene. The V gene's germline CDR1 is MNHNS and CDR2 SASEGT. The CDR3 sequence is 13 residues long. CDR3 loop: CASRDMLNTEAFF. In DNA, the CDR3 is TGTGCCAGCAGAGACATGCTGAACACCGAAGCTTTCTTT.

A single count supports this clonotype. The genes are TRBV10-3 and TRBJ2-1; 9 bases align to TRBD1. Germline lookup yields CDR1 ENHRY and CDR2 SYGVKD. The CDR3 extends over 12 amino acids. Trimming took 10 bases from V and 6 from J; bases not matched to a gene: 4. The DNA for the CDR3 is TGTGCCACACGACAGGGGGTCAATGAGCAGTTCTTC. Translating gives CATRQGVNEQFF.

This clonotype was seen a handful of times. The genes are TRBV20-1 and TRBJ2-5; 7 positions match TRBD1. The CDR3 covers 13 residues. CDR1 DFQATT and CDR2 SNEGSKA come from the germline V gene (reference sequence). V gave up 4 bases and J gave up 5 bases; unmatched junction bases: 7. The CDR3 sequence: CSATRQGRETQYF. The CDR3 nucleotides read TGCAGTGCTACCCGACAGGGTCGGGAGACCCAGTACTTC.

Details on this clonotype: A junction end diverges from the germline sequence, so it may reflect a read error. The chain links TRBV12-3 or TRBV12-4 to TRBJ2-7; no definite D call. This CDR3 has 13 residues. In nucleotides, the CDR3 is TGCGCCAGCAGGCGTCCGACTGCTCCCGAGCAGTACTTC. Translation gives CASRRPTAPEQYF.

This clonotype appeared a few times. V and J are TRBV3-1 and TRBJ1-5; a possible D gene is TRBD1 (5 bases). Germline V gene data show CDR1 as LGHDT and CDR2 as YNNKEL (reference sequence). There are 17 residues in the CDR3. V was cut by 0 bases and J by 1 base, with 13 bases left in between. In DNA form, the CDR3 reads TGTGCCAGCAGCCAAGATCCAACGACAGCCAGCAATCAGCCCCAGCATTTT. It specifies CASSQDPTTASNQPQHF. Full variable domain (missing parts from reference TRBV3-1 and TRBJ1-5): DTAVSQTPKYLVTQMGNDKSIKCEQNLGHDTMYWYKQDSKKFLKIMFSYNNKELIINETVPNRFSPKSPDKAHLNLHINSLELGDSAVYFCASSQDPTTASNQPQHFGDGTRLSIL.

The chain links TRBV27 to TRBJ1-4, with D tentatively TRBD1 (6 bases). Trimming removed 4 bases at V and 0 bases at J, with 15 bases between. This CDR3 has 17 amino acids. CDR1 MNHEY and CDR2 SMNVEV come from the germline V gene (reference sequence). For the CDR3, the DNA is TGTGCCAGCAGTTCCCACCTACAGGGAGCAACTAATGAAAAACTGTTTTTT. Protein product: CASSSHLQGATNEKLFF.